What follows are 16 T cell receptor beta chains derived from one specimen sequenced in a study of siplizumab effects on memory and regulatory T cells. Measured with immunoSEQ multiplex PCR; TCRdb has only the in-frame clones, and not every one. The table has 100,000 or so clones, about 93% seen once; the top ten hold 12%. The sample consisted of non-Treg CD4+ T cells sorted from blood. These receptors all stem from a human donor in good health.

This CDR3 reads CASSVGQGLSGANVLTF. DNA of the CDR3: TGCGCCAGCAGCGTGGGACAGGGCCTCTCTGGGGCCAACGTCCTGACTTTC. The chain combines TRBV5-1 with TRBJ2-6; 9 bases fit TRBD1. There are 17 residues in the CDR3. Germline CDR1 is SGHRS and CDR2 is YFSETQ. V lost 4 bases, J lost 0 bases, and 5 bases stayed unmatched.

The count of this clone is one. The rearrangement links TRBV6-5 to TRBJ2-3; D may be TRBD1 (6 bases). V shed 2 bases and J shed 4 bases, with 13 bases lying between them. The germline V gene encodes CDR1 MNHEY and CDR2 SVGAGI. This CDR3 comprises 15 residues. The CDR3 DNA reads TGTGCCAGCAGTTACCGGGCAGGGGCGGCAGATACGCAGTATTTT. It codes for CASSYRAGAADTQYF.

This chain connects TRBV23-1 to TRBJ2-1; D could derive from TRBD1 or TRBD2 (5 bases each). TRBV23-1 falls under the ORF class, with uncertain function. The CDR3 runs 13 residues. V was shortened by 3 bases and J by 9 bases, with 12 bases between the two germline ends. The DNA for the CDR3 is TGCGCCAGCAGTCACCCGGGACCAGTTGAGCAGTTCTTC. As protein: CASSHPGPVEQFF.

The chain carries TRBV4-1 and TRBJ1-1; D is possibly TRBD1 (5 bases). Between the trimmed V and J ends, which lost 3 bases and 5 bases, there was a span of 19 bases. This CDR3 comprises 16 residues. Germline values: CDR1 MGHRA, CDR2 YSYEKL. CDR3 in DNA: TGCGCCAGCAGCCAGGGCTTTCGGGGGAGTTTAACTGAAGCTTTCTTT. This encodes CASSQGFRGSLTEAFF.

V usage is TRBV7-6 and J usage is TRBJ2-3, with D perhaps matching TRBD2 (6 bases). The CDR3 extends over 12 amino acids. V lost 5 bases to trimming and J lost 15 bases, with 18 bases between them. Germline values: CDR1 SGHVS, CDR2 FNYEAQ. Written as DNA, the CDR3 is TGTGCCAGCAGCACGCGGGACCGGTTAATCTATTTT. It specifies CASSTRDRLIYF.

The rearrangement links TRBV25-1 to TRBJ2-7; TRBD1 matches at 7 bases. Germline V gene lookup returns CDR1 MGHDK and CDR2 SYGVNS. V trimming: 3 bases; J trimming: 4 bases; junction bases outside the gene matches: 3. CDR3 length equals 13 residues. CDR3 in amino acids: CASSDPGQYEQYF. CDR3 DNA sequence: TGTGCCAGCAGTGACCCGGGACAGTACGAGCAGTACTTC.

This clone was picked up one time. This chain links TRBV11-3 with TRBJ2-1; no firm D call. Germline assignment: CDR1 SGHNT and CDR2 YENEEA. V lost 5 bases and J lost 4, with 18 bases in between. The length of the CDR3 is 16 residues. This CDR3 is CASSPRSPLFYNEQFF. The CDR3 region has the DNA TGTGCCAGCAGCCCACGGAGTCCTCTCTTTTACAATGAGCAGTTCTTC.

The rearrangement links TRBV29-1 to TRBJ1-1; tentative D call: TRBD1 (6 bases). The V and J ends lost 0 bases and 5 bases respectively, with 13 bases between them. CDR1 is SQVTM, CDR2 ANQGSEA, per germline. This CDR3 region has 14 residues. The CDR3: CSVEEPARGTEAFF. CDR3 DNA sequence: TGCAGCGTTGAAGAGCCCGCCAGGGGTACTGAAGCTTTCTTT.

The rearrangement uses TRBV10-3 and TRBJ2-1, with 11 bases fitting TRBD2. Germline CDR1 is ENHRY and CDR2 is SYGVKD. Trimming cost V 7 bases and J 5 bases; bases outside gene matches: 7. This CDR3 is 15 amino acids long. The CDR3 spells CAINDPGLADNEQFF. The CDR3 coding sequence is TGTGCCATCAATGACCCGGGACTAGCGGACAATGAGCAGTTCTTC.

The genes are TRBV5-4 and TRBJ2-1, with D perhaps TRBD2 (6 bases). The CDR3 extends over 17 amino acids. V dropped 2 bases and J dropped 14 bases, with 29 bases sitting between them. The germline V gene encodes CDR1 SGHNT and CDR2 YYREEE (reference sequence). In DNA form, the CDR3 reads TGTGCCAGCAGCTTTAGATCCTCGGGACTGGGACCGTCTAATGAGTTCTTC. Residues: CASSFRSSGLGPSNEFF. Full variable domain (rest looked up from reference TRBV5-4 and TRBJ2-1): ETGVTQSPTHLIKTRGQQVTLRCSSQSGHNTVSWYQQALGQGPQFIFQYYREEENGRGNFPPRFSGLQFPNYSSELNVNALELDDSALYLCASSFRSSGLGPSNEFFGPGTRLTVL.

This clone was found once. CDR3 nucleotides: TGTGCCAGCAGTTACGGGCGAGGCACGCAGTATTTT. Residues: CASSYGRGTQYF. This rearrangement joins TRBV6-5 to TRBJ2-3; D is uncertain. The V gene's germline CDR1 is MNHEY and CDR2 SVGAGI. The V end lost 2 bases, the J end lost 9 bases, and 9 bases lay between the germline ends. The CDR3 extends over 12 amino acids.

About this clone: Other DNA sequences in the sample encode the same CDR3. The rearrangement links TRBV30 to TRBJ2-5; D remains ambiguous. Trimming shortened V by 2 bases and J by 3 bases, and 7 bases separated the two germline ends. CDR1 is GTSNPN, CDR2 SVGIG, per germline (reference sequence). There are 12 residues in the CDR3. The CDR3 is CAWSRREETQYF. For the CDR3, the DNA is TGTGCCTGGAGTAGAAGGGAAGAGACCCAGTACTTC.

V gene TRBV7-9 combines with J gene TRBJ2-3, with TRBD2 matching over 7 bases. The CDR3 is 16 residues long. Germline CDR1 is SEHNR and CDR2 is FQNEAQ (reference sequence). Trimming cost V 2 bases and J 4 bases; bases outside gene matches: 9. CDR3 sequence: CASSLRGTGGADTQYF. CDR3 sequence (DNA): TGTGCCAGCAGCTTAAGAGGGACGGGAGGCGCAGATACGCAGTATTTT. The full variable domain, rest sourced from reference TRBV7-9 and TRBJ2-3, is DTGVSQNPRHKITKRGQNVTFRCDPISEHNRLYWYRQTLGQGPEFLTYFQNEAQLEKSRLLSDRFSAERPKGSFSTLEIQRTEQGDSAMYLCASSLRGTGGADTQYFGPGTRLTVL.

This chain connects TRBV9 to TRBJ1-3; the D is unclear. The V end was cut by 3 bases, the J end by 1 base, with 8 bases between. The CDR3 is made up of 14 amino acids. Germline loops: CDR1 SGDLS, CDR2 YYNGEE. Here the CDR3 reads CASSGTESGNTIYF. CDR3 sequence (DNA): TGTGCCAGCAGCGGGACGGAGTCTGGAAACACCATATATTTT.

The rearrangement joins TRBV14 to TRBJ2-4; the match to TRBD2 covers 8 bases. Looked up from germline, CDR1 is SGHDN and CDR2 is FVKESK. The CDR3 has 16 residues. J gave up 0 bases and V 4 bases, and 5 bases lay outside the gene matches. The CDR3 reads CASSLGLVGAKNIQYF. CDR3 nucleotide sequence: TGTGCCAGCAGCCTGGGACTAGTGGGAGCCAAAAACATTCAGTACTTC.

CDR3 nucleotide sequence: TGTGCCAGCAGTTTGACAGAAGAATACGAGCAGTACTTC. Its protein product is CASSLTEEYEQYF. The J gene is TRBJ2-7, the V gene TRBV7-8; a possible D gene is TRBD1 (5 bases). Trimming took off 6 bases at V and 4 bases at J, with 13 bases between the two ends. CDR3 length: 13 amino acids. CDR1 and CDR2 (germline): SGHVS, FQNEAQ.